The clone carrying this T cell receptor (beta chain) was seen a few times. Its antigen is unknown. The sample is drawn from a study of blood T cell dynamics during melanoma immunotherapy. In the study overall: Standard first-line treatment here was pembrolizumab or nivolumab plus ipilimumab in metastatic melanoma.

General study results and limits: Unlike progressors, later disease-control patients had W3 repertoires gaining clonality or diversity.

The time point denotes: week 3, after first cycle of checkpoint inhibitor. Samples come from before therapy and from week 3 after the first blockade cycle. Germline assignment: CDR1 SQVTM and CDR2 ANQGSEA. This CDR3 has 16 residues. V lost 1 base to trimming and J lost 4 bases; unmatched junction nucleotides: 9. The table came from immunoSEQ multiplex PCR; TCRdb's copy has only in-frame clones and leaves some out. Found here are more than 15,000 clones, about 85% of them singletons; the top ten hold 7% to 8%. The sequencing used blood, collected from a patient treated with checkpoint blockade. The TCR was taken from a human donor with melanoma. This sequence joins TRBV29-1 and TRBJ2-2; 7 nucleotides match TRBD1. The CDR3 DNA reads TGCAGCGTTGAAGTGTCACAGGGGTCGGTCACCGGGGAGCTGTTTTTT. Amino acids: CSVEVSQGSVTGELFF.